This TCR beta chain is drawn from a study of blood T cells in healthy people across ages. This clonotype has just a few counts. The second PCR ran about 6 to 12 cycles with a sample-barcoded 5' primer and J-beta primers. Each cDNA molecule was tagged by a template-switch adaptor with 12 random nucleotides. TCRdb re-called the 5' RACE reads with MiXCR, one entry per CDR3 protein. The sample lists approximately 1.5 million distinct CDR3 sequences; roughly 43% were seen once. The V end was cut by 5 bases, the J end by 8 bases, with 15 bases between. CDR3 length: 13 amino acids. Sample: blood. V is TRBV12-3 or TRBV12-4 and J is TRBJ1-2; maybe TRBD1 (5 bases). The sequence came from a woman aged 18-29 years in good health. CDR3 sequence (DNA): TGTGCCAGCAGTGCAGTGAGGGGAGGGGGCTACACCTTC. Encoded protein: CASSAVRGGGYTF.